These T cell receptor beta chains were read from a single sample in a study of PD-1 blockade in classical Hodgkin lymphoma. The assay was immunoSEQ multiplex PCR, and TCRdb's table has in-frame clones only and misses some. The sample has 35,000 to 40,000 clones, almost 90% seen once. Sequencing used peripheral blood mononuclear cells (PBMCs), obtained before the second cycle of nivolumab. These receptors all stem from a human donor with classical Hodgkin lymphoma. Both conserved end residues are part of each CDR3. The order of the fields is V gene, J gene, CDR3 protein.

TRBV6-5,TRBJ1-1,CASSPTLNTEAFF
TRBV6-5,TRBJ1-2,CASSRQGRDGYTF
TRBV9,TRBJ2-7,CASSVGGLLSSYEQYF
TRBV5-1,TRBJ1-4,CASSPRGGGSREKLFF
TRBV7-9,TRBJ2-7,CASSPTRGSGNYEQYF
TRBV4-1,TRBJ1-1,CASSPWTGGDMNTEAFF
TRBV9,TRBJ1-2,CASSVDGGPIYGYTF
TRBV10-2,TRBJ2-5,CASLGGSKETQYF
TRBV9,TRBJ2-2,CASSKLGELFF
TRBV9,TRBJ2-2,CASSLGRSTGELFF
TRBV7-2,TRBJ1-5,CASTPGTGGSRSNQPQHF
TRBV4-1,TRBJ1-2,CASSPLAGALGGYTF
TRBV9,TRBJ2-5,CASSRGPPAGTQYF
TRBV4-1,TRBJ2-5,CASSPAGTSLRGTQYF
TRBV11-2,TRBJ2-7,CASSLDHLGGGTYEQYF
TRBV28,TRBJ2-2,CASSFQSDRGTGELFF
TRBV11-2,TRBJ1-1,CASSLSTGTGRTEAFF
TRBV9,TRBJ1-5,CASSVGVGDNQPQHF
TRBV10-1,TRBJ1-2,CASSDGAGGPHRGGYTF
TRBV9,TRBJ1-2,CASSAGDVINGYTF
TRBV27,TRBJ2-1,CASSFYLPSNEQFF
TRBV11-2,TRBJ2-3,CASSLEPGLDTQYF
TRBV2,TRBJ2-7,CASSEHGQYF
TRBV12-1,TRBJ2-4,CASSFAGWTIQYF
TRBV18,TRBJ1-1,CASSLRPFGTTEAFF
TRBV9,TRBJ2-7,CASSVDGGFYEQYF
TRBV15,TRBJ2-5,CATTPGGGRVAQYF
TRBV27,TRBJ1-1,CASSLYRAVSDTEAFF
TRBV5-8,TRBJ2-1,CASSLMAGGPDEQFF
TRBV5-8,TRBJ2-1,CASSLGLAGETFVDEQFF
TRBV29-1,TRBJ2-1,CSGGHLYNEQFF
TRBV13,TRBJ1-5,CASSLGGRGGNQPQHF
TRBV13,TRBJ2-7,CASSLTSRELGNYEQYF
TRBV11-2,TRBJ2-7,CASSALRGPGIYEQYF
TRBV27,TRBJ1-2,CASSLSGGSFYGYTF
TRBV6-4,TRBJ1-2,CASPTKGDGYTF
TRBV7-3,TRBJ1-2,CASSLGTGVSYGYTF
TRBV30,TRBJ2-1,CAWSVLETDYNEQFF
TRBV25-1,TRBJ2-3,CASSEGALHTDTQYF
TRBV5-1,TRBJ1-1,CASSPTGGGTEAFF
TRBV10-1,TRBJ2-3,CASSEVIGGADTDTQYF
TRBV27,TRBJ2-7,CASSLERGGSYEQYF
TRBV7-8,TRBJ2-3,CASSFGSTDTQYF
TRBV11-2,TRBJ2-2,CASSLATSVTGELFF
TRBV29-1,TRBJ2-1,CSVGLAETYNEQFF
TRBV9,TRBJ1-5,CASSPSSAREPQHF
TRBV28,TRBJ2-5,CASYGIQETQYF
TRBV19,TRBJ2-7,CASSRGGVYYEQYF